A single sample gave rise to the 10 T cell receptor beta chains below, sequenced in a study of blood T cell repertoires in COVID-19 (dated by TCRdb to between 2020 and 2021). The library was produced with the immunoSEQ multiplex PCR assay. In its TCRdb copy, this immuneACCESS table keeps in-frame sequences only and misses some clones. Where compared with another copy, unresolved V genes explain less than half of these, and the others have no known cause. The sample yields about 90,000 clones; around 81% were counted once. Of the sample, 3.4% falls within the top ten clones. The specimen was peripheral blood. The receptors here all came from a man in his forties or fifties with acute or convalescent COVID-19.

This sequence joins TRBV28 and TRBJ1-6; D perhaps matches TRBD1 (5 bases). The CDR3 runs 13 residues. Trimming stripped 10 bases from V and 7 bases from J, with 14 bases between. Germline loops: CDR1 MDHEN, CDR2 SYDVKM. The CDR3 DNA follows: TGTGCCACCGGGGGGAATCCCAATTCACCCCTCCACTTT. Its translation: CATGGNPNSPLHF.

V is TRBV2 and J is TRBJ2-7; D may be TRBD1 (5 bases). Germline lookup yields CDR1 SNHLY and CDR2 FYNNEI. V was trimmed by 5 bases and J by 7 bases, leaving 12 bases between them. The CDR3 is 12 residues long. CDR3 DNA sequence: TGTGCCAGCAGTATGCAGGGTTTGGAGCAGTACTTC. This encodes CASSMQGLEQYF.

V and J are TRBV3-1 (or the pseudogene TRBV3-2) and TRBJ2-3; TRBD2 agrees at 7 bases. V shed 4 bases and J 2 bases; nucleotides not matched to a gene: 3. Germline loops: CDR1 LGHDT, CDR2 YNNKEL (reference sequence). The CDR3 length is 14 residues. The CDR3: CASSPSGVTDTQYF. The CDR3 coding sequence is TGTGCCAGCAGCCCGAGCGGGGTCACAGATACGCAGTATTTT.

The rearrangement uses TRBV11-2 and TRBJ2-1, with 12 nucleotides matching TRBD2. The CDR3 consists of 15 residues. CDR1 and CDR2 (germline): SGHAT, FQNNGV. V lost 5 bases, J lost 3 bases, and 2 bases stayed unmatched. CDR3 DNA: TGTGCCAGCAGCCGACTAGCGGGGGACTACAATGAGCAGTTCTTC. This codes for CASSRLAGDYNEQFF.

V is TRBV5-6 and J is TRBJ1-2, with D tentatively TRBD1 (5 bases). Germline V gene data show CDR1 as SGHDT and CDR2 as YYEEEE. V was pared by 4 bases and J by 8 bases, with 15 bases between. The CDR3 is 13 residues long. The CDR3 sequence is CASSPPGGWGYTF. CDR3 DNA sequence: TGTGCCAGCAGCCCTCCGGGGGGATGGGGCTACACCTTC.

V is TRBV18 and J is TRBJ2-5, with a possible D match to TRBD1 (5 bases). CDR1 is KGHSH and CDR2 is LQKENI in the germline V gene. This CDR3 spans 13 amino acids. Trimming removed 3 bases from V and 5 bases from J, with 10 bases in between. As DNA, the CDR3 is TGTGCCAGCTCACCCCAGGGCCGGGAGACCCAGTACTTC. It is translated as CASSPQGRETQYF.

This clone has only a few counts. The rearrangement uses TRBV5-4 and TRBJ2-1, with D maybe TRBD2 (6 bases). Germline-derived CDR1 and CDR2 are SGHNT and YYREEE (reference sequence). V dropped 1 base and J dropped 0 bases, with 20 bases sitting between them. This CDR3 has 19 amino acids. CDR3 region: CASSLSVGSGISSYNEQFF. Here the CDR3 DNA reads TGTGCCAGCAGCTTGAGCGTTGGTAGCGGCATAAGCTCCTACAATGAGCAGTTCTTC. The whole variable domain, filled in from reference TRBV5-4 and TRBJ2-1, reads ETGVTQSPTHLIKTRGQQVTLRCSSQSGHNTVSWYQQALGQGPQFIFQYYREEENGRGNFPPRFSGLQFPNYSSELNVNALELDDSALYLCASSLSVGSGISSYNEQFFGPGTRLTVL.

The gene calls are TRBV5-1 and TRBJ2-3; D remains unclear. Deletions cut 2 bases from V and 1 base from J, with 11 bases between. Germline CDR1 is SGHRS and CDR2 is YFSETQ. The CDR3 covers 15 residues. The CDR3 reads CASSFGLVGTDTQYF. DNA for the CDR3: TGCGCCAGCAGCTTTGGGCTCGTCGGCACAGATACGCAGTATTTT. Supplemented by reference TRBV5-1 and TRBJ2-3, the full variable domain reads KAGVTQTPRYLIKTRGQQVTLSCSPISGHRSVSWYQQTPGQGLQFLFEYFSETQRNKGNFPGRFSGRQFSNSRSEMNVSTLELGDSALYLCASSFGLVGTDTQYFGPGTRLTVL.

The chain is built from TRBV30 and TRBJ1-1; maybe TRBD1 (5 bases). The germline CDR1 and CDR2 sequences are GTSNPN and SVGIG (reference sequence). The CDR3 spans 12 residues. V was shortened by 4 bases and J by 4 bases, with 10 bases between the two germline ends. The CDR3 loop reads CAWNGQGTEAFF. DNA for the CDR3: TGTGCCTGGAACGGCCAGGGCACTGAAGCTTTCTTT. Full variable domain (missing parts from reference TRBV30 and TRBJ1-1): SQTIHQWPATLVQPVGSPLSLECTVEGTSNPNLYWYRQAAGRGLQLLFYSVGIGQISSEVPQNLSASRPQDRQFILSSKKLLLSDSGFYLCAWNGQGTEAFFGQGTRLTVV.

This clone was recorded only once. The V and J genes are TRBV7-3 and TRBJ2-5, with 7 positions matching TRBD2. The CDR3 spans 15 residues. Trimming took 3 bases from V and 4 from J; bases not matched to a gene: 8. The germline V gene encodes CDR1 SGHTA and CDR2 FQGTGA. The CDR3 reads CASSFRAGVRETQYF. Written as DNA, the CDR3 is TGTGCCAGCAGCTTCCGGGCGGGAGTTCGAGAGACCCAGTACTTC. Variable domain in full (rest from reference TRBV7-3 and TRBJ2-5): GAGVSQTPSNKVTEKGKYVELRCDPISGHTALYWYRQSLGQGPEFLIYFQGTGAADDSGLPNDRFFAVRPEGSVSTLKIQRTERGDSAVYLCASSFRAGVRETQYFGPGTRLLVL.